These 8 T cell receptor beta chains were all obtained from the same sample, sequenced in a study of T cell responses to AZD1222 COVID-19 vaccine. The protocol was immunoSEQ multiplex PCR, while the TCRdb copy is restricted to in-frame clones and leaves out a portion. The sample yields about 110,000 clones, nearly 90% seen once. The input for sequencing was peripheral blood, taken on day 0 of AZD1222 vaccination. The receptors originated from an adult in good health.

V usage is TRBV28 and J usage is TRBJ1-4; D perhaps matches TRBD1 (5 bases). The CDR3 has 16 residues. Trimming removed 4 bases from V and 5 bases from J, with 17 bases in between. Germline loops: CDR1 MDHEN, CDR2 SYDVKM. CDR3 sequence reads: CASSSLAGRTNEKLFF. CDR3 DNA sequence: TGTGCCAGCAGTTCCCTGGCGGGACGGACAAATGAAAAACTGTTTTTT.

The rearrangement links TRBV28 to TRBJ2-7, with D perhaps matching TRBD1 (6 bases). CDR1 is MDHEN, CDR2 SYDVKM, per germline. This CDR3 is 15 amino acids long. The ends were cut back, 8 bases at V and 3 bases at J, with 20 bases in the middle. The CDR3 spells CASAPSIQGIYEQYF. DNA of the CDR3: TGTGCCAGCGCCCCGTCGATACAGGGCATCTACGAGCAGTACTTC.

The chain recombines TRBV5-1 with TRBJ2-6; no clear D gene. The CDR3 is made up of 17 amino acids. The V gene's germline CDR1 is SGHRS and CDR2 YFSETQ. Trimming stripped 6 bases from V and 6 bases from J, with 22 bases between. The CDR3, as DNA: TGCGCCAGCAATATGTATCGGTTCACAAAGTCGGCCAACGTCCTGACTTTC. This translates into CASNMYRFTKSANVLTF.

The chain uses TRBV5-1 and TRBJ2-3; 11 nucleotides align to TRBD2. Trimming at V came to 0 bases and at J to 1 base, leaving 1 base not matched to a gene. The V gene's germline CDR1 is SGHRS and CDR2 YFSETQ. The CDR3 runs 16 residues. CDR3 amino acids: CASSLATSGGTDTQYF. CDR3 DNA: TGCGCCAGCAGCTTGGCGACTAGCGGGGGCACAGATACGCAGTATTTT.

V usage is TRBV4-1 and J usage is TRBJ1-1; D is uncertain. Looked up from germline, CDR1 is MGHRA and CDR2 is YSYEKL. CDR3 size: 12 residues. The V gene lost 1 base and the J gene lost 12 bases, with 12 bases spanning the gap. CDR3 DNA: TGCGCCAGCAGCCAAGGGTACGAGGGCTCTTTCTTT. Its translation: CASSQGYEGSFF.

The V call is TRBV3-1 (or the pseudogene TRBV3-2), the J call TRBJ2-1; 7 nucleotides line up with TRBD2. The CDR3 extends over 13 amino acids. CDR1 is LGHDT and CDR2 is YNNKEL in the germline V gene (reference sequence). V lost 4 bases to trimming and J lost 9 bases; unmatched junction nucleotides: 6. This CDR3 is CASSRGEGVEQFF. The CDR3 nucleotides read TGTGCCAGCAGCCGAGGGGAGGGAGTTGAGCAGTTCTTC.

The V gene is TRBV11-2, the J gene TRBJ1-6; D is unclear. Trimming left V 1 base short and J 8 bases short, with 12 bases between. The CDR3 has 15 amino acids. Germline lookup yields CDR1 SGHAT and CDR2 FQNNGV. CDR3 sequence reads: CASSLGSRTYSPLHF. As DNA, the CDR3 is TGTGCCAGCAGCTTAGGGAGCAGAACTTATTCACCCCTCCACTTT. The full variable domain, rest sourced from reference TRBV11-2 and TRBJ1-6, is EAGVAQSPRYKIIEKRQSVAFWCNPISGHATLYWYQQILGQGPKLLIQFQNNGVVDDSQLPKDRFSAERLKGVDSTLKIQPAKLEDSAVYLCASSLGSRTYSPLHFGNGTRLTVT.

V is TRBV5-1 and J is TRBJ2-2; D is unclear. CDR3 length: 15 residues. Trimming cost V 3 bases and J 1 base, with 10 bases left between them. The germline V gene has CDR1 SGHRS and CDR2 YFSETQ. The CDR3 loop is CASSSDTLNTGELFF. For the CDR3, the DNA is TGCGCCAGCAGCTCTGACACTCTGAACACCGGGGAGCTGTTTTTT.